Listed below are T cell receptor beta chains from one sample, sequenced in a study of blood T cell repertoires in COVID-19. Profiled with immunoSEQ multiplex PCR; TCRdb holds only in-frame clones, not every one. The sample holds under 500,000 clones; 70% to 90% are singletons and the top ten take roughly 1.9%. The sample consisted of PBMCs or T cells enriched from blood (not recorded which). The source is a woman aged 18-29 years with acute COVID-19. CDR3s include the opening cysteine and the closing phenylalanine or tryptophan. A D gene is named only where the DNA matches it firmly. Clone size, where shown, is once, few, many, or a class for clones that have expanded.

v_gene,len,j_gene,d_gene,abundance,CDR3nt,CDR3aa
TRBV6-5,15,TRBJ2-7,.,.,TGTGCCAGCAATCCCCCCGAGGGTATTTCTCCCGAGCAGTACTTC,CASNPPEGISPEQYF
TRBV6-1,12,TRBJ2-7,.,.,TGTGCCAGCAGTGAGGCCCGGCAGGGCTTTGACTTC,CASSEARQGFDF
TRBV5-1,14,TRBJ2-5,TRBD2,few,TGCGCCAGCAGCTTGGCCACTAGCGGGGAGACCCAGTACTTC,CASSLATSGETQYF
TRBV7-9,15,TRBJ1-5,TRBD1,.,TGTGCCAGCAGCCCCTCGACAGGGGGCAATCAGCCCCAGCATTTT,CASSPSTGGNQPQHF
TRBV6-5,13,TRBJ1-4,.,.,TGTGCCTGTCGGGGGGCAACTAATGAAAAACTGTTTTTT,CACRGATNEKLFF
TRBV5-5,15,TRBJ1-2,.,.,TGTGCCAGCAGGTCGTACCCCGGGGGGGACTATGGCTACACCTTC,CASRSYPGGDYGYTF
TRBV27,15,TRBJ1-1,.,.,TGTGCCAGCAGTCCCCGGGGATATAGAAACACTGAAGCTTTCTTT,CASSPRGYRNTEAFF
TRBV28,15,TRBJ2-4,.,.,TGTGCCAGCACCTCTGGACAATTGTCCAAAAACATTCAGTACTTC,CASTSGQLSKNIQYF
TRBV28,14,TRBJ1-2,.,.,TGTGCCAGCAGTTTGGGGGCAGGGTCTAATGGCTACACCTTC,CASSLGAGSNGYTF
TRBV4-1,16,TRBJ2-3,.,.,TGCGCCAGCACCCTGGAGGGTAGCGGAGCCACAGATACGCAGTATTTT,CASTLEGSGATDTQYF
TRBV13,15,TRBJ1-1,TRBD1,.,TGTGCCAGCAGCTTAGGCGACAGGGACAACACTGAAGCTTTCTTT,CASSLGDRDNTEAFF
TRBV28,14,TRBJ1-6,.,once,TGTGCCAGCAGTTTCCTACAGACGAATTCACCCCTCCACTTT,CASSFLQTNSPLHF
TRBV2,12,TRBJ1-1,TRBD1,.,TGTGCCAGCGGACAGGGGGTCACTGAAGCTTTCTTT,CASGQGVTEAFF
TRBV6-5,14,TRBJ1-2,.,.,TGTGCCAGCAGTTACCGAACGGTAAACTATGGCTACACCTTC,CASSYRTVNYGYTF
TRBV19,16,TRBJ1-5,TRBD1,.,TGTGCCAGTAGGTACCTACGGGACAGCCTTCTTCAGCCCCAGCATTTT,CASRYLRDSLLQPQHF
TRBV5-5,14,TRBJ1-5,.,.,TGTGCCAGCAGCCTCCGGGACACCAATCAGCCCCAGCATTTT,CASSLRDTNQPQHF
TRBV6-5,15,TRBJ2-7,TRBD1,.,TGTGCCAGCAGAGTAGAAAGGACAGGGGAGGTCGAGCAGTACTTC,CASRVERTGEVEQYF
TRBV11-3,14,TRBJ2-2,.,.,TGTGCCAGCAGCTTAAGTCTCGGTACCGGGGAGCTGTTTTTT,CASSLSLGTGELFF
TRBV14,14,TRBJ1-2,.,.,TGTGCCGTAACACCCCAGGGGCTGGGCTATGGCTACACCTTC,CAVTPQGLGYGYTF
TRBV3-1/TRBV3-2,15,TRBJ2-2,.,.,TGTGCCAGCAGCCACCATCCAGGCTTGACCGGGGAGCTGTTTTTT,CASSHHPGLTGELFF
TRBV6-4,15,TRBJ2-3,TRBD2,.,TGTGCCAGCAGTGACGAGGGACTAGCGGGAGCTACGCAGTATTTT,CASSDEGLAGATQYF
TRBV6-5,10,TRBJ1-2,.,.,TGTGCCAGCAGTTACTCCCAGGTCCACTTC,CASSYSQVHF
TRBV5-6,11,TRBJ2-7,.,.,TGTGCCAGCAGTGACAGCTACGAGCAGTACTTC,CASSDSYEQYF
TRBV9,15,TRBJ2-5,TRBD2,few,TGTGCCAGCAGCGTAGGGGTAGCGGGACGGGAGACCCAGTACTTC,CASSVGVAGRETQYF
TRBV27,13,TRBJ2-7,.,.,TGTGCCAGCAGTTTACAGCTAAGCGGCGAGCAGTACTTC,CASSLQLSGEQYF
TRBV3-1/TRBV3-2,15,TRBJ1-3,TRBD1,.,TGTGCCAGCAGCCCTGGACAGGGAACGGGAAACACCATATATTTT,CASSPGQGTGNTIYF
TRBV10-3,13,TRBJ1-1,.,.,TGTGCCATCAGTGGAGTAATGAACACTGAAGCTTTCTTT,CAISGVMNTEAFF
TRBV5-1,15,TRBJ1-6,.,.,TGCGCCAGCAGCTTGAAGCCTCGGGGAGATTCACCCCTCCACTTT,CASSLKPRGDSPLHF
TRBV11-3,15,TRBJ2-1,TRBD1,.,TGTGCCAGCAGCCGCAGGGACAGGGATTACAATGAGCAGTTCTTC,CASSRRDRDYNEQFF
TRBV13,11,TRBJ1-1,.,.,TGTGCCAGCAGCTTATGGGAGCGCGCTTTCTTT,CASSLWERAFF
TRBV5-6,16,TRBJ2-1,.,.,TGTGCCAGCAGCTCCGTTGGACAGAACTCCTACAATGAGCAGTTCTTC,CASSSVGQNSYNEQFF
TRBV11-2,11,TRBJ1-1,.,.,TGTGCCAGCAGCTTAGCGGCTGAAGCTTTCTTT,CASSLAAEAFF
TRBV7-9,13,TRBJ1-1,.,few,TGTGCCAGCAGCTTAGTGTTCCAGGGCGAAGCTTTCTTT,CASSLVFQGEAFF
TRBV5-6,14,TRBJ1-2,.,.,TGTGCCAGCAGACAGGTTGCAGACAACTATGGCTACACCTTC,CASRQVADNYGYTF
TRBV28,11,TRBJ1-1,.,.,TGTGCCAGTTATTGGAACACTGAAGCTTTCTTT,CASYWNTEAFF
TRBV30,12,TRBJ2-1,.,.,TGTGCCTGGAGCAACTACTACAATGAGCAGTTCTTC,CAWSNYYNEQFF